This T cell receptor (beta chain) is drawn from a study of blood T cells in healthy people across ages. Together with a sample-barcoded 5' primer, a J-beta primer mix was included in a second PCR lasting roughly 6 to 12 cycles. A single record per CDR3 protein comes from TCRdb applying MiXCR to the 5' RACE reads. The sample contains 1.5 million to 2 million distinct CDR3 sequences, about 30% of which appear only once. This clonotype occurred many times. Sequenced material: blood. This receptor was obtained from a woman aged 25 to 39 in good health.

The CDR3 sequence: CASSFSMNTEAFF. CDR3 DNA sequence: TGTGCCAGCAGTTTTTCTATGAACACTGAAGCTTTCTTT. The V gene is TRBV12-3 or TRBV12-4, the J gene TRBJ1-1; D is undetermined. This CDR3 contains 13 residues. V was pared by 3 bases and J by 0 bases, with 5 bases between.